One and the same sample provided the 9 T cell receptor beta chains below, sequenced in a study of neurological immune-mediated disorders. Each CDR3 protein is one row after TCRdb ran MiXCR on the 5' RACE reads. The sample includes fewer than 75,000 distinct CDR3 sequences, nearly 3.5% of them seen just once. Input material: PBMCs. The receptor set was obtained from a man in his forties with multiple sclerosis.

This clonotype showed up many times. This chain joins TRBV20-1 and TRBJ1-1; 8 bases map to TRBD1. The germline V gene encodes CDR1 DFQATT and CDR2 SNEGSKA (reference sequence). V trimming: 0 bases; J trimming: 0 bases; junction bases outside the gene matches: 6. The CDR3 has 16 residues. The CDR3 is CSARDLNRGMNTEAFF. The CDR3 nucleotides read TGCAGTGCTAGAGATCTAAACAGGGGGATGAACACTGAAGCTTTCTTT.

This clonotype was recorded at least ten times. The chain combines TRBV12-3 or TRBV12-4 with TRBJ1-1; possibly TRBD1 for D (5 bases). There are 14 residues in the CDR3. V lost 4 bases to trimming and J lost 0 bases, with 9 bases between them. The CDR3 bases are TGTGCCAGCAGTTCGGGGGTGATGAACACTGAAGCTTTCTTT. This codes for CASSSGVMNTEAFF.

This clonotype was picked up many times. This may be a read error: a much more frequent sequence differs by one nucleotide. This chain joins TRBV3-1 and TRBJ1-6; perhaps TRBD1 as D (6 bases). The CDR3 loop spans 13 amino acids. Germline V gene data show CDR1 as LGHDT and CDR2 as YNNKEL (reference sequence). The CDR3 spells CASSPLDSGDLNF. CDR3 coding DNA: TGTGCCAGCAGCCCATTGGATTCAGGGGACCTCAACTTT.

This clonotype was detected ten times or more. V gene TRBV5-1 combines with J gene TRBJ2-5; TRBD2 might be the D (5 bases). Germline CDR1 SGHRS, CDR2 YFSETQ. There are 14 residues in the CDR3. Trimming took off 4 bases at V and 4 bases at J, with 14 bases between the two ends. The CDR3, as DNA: TGCGCCAGCAGCAATGTCAGCGGAGGAGAGACCCAGTACTTC. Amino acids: CASSNVSGGETQYF.

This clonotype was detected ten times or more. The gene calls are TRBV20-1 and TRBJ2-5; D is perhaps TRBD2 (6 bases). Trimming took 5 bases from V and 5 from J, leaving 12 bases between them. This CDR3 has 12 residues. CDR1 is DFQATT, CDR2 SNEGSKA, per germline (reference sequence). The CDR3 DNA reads TGCAGTGCTTTAGATGGGGGGGAGACCCAGTACTTC. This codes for CSALDGGETQYF.

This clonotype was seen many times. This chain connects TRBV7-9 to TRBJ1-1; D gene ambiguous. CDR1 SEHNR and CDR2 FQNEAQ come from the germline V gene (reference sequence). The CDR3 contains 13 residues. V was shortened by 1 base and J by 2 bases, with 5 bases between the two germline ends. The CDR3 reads CASSLEPNTEAFF. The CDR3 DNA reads TGTGCCAGCAGCTTAGAACCCAACACTGAAGCTTTCTTT. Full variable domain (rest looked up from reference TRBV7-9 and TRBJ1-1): DTGVSQNPRHKITKRGQNVTFRCDPISEHNRLYWYRQTLGQGPEFLTYFQNEAQLEKSRLLSDRFSAERPKGSFSTLEIQRTEQGDSAMYLCASSLEPNTEAFFGQGTRLTVV.

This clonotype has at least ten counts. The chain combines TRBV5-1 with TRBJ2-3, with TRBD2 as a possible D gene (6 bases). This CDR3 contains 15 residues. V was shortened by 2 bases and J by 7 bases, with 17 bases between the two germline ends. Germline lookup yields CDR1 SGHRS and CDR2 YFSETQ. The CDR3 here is CASSFGTDGGNTQYF. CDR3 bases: TGCGCCAGCAGCTTTGGGACTGACGGAGGGAATACGCAGTATTTT.

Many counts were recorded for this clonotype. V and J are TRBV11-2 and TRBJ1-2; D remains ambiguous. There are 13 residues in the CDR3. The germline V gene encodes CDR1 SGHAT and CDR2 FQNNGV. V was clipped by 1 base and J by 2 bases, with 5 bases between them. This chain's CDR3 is CASSLASNYGYTF. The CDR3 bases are TGTGCCAGCAGCTTAGCCAGCAACTATGGCTACACCTTC.

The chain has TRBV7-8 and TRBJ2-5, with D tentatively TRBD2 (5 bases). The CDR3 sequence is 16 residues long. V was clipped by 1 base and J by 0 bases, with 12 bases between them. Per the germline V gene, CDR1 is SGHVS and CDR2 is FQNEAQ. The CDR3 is CASSLGIARNQETQYF. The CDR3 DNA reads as TGTGCCAGCAGCTTAGGAATAGCGAGGAACCAAGAGACCCAGTACTTC.